The present entry profiles one T cell receptor (beta chain) with its context. This entry comes from a study of blood T cells in healthy people across ages. The CDR3 consists of 12 residues. Trimming took 3 bases from V and 4 from J, leaving 4 bases between them. Germline V gives CDR1 ENHRY, CDR2 SYGVKD. A J-beta primer mix and a sample-barcoded 5' primer were used in a second PCR of roughly 6 to 11 cycles. TCRdb reprocessed the 5' RACE reads via MiXCR and lists one record per CDR3 protein. The table lists some 900,000 distinct CDR3 sequences, under 30% of them singletons, with 15% to 20% in the top ten.

This receptor was taken from a woman aged 80 or over in good health. The genes are TRBV10-3 and TRBJ1-5, with D unresolved. Input material: blood. CDR3 amino acids: CAISERNQPQHF. The DNA for the CDR3 is TGTGCCATCAGTGAAAGGAATCAGCCCCAGCATTTT.